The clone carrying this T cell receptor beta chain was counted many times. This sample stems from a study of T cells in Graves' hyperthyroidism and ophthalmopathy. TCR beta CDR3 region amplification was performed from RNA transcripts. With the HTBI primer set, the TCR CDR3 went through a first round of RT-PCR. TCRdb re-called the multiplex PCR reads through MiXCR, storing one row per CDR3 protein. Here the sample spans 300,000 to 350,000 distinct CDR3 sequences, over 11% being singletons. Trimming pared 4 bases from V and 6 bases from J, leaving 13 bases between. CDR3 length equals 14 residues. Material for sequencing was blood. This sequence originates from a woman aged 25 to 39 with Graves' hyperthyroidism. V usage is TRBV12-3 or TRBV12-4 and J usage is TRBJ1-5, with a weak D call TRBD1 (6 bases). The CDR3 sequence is CASSSGTRFQPQHF. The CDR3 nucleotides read TGTGCCAGCAGTTCCGGGACAAGGTTTCAGCCCCAGCATTTT.